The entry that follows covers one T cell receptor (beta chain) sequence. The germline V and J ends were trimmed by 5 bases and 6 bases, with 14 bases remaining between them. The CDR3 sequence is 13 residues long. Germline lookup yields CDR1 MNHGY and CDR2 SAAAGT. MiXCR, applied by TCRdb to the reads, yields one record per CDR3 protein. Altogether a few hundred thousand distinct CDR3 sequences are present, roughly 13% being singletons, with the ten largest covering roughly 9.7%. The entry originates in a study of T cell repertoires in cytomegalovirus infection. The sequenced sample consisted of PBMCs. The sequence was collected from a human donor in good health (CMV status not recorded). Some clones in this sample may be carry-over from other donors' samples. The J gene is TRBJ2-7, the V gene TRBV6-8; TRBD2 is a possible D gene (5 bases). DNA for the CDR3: TGTGCCAGCAGTGCGGGCTTTAAGGGCGAGCAGTACTTC. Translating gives CASSAGFKGEQYF.